The next 18 T cell receptor beta chains were all read from a single sample in a study of blood T cell repertoires in COVID-19. The method was immunoSEQ multiplex PCR; TCRdb's version includes in-frame clones alone and lacks a portion of them. The sample has under 200,000 clones; around 83% are singletons. The sample taken for sequencing was PBMCs or T cells enriched from blood (not recorded which). The receptor set was obtained from a woman aged 25 to 39 who had been exposed to COVID-19.

The genes are TRBV4-1 and TRBJ2-5, with a possible D match to TRBD2 (6 bases). The CDR3 consists of 15 residues. Germline CDR1 reads MGHRA; CDR2 reads YSYEKL. Trimming stripped 2 bases from V and 7 bases from J, with 17 bases between. The CDR3 DNA is TGCGCCAGCAGCCAACCGAGCGGTCTCGGGGGGACCCAGTACTTC. Translation: CASSQPSGLGGTQYF.

Remarks on this clone: The sample contains more than one DNA sequence encoding this CDR3. The chain combines TRBV30 with TRBJ1-5, with D possibly matching TRBD1 (6 bases). Between the trimmed V and J ends, which lost 0 bases and 4 bases, there was a span of 10 bases. The CDR3 extends over 14 amino acids. The V gene's germline CDR1 is GTSNPN and CDR2 SVGIG (reference sequence). CDR3 nucleotides: TGTGCCTGGAGTGTCGCCAGGGGTAATCAGCCCCAGCATTTT. It codes for CAWSVARGNQPQHF.

CDR3 sequence: CASNDRRTSTDTQYF. Here the CDR3 DNA reads TGTGCCAGTAACGACAGGCGAACTAGCACAGATACGCAGTATTTT. The rearrangement joins TRBV19 to TRBJ2-3; a possible D gene is TRBD1 (6 bases). Germline CDR1 is LNHDA and CDR2 is SQIVND (reference sequence). V lost 7 bases and J 0 bases, leaving 14 bases between the germline ends. The CDR3 extends over 15 amino acids. Looking up the rest from reference TRBV19 and TRBJ2-3 gives the full variable domain: DGGITQSPKYLFRKEGQNVTLSCEQNLNHDAMYWYRQDPGQGLRLIYYSQIVNDFQKGDIAEGYSVSREKKESFPLTVTSAQKNPTAFYLCASNDRRTSTDTQYFGPGTRLTVL.

The chain combines TRBV20-1 with TRBJ2-7; D ambiguous. The germline CDR1 and CDR2 sequences are DFQATT and SNEGSKA (reference sequence). The CDR3 runs 10 residues. V was shortened by 6 bases and J by 5 bases, with 8 bases between the two germline ends. The CDR3 is CSASLNEQYF. The CDR3 DNA follows: TGCAGTGCCTCCCTTAACGAGCAGTACTTC.

This rearrangement joins TRBV6-5 to TRBJ1-1, with 8 bases lining up with TRBD1. From germline, CDR1 is MNHEY and CDR2 SVGAGI. The CDR3 is made up of 16 amino acids. V shed 2 bases and J 1 base; nucleotides not matched to a gene: 6. CDR3 nucleotides: TGTGCCAGCAGTTACAGGCAGGACAGGGCGAACACTGAAGCTTTCTTT. Protein product: CASSYRQDRANTEAFF.

This clone showed up just a few times. Other DNA sequences from this sample encode an identical CDR3 as well. The chain joins TRBV27 to TRBJ2-7; 7 positions match TRBD2. V trimming: 6 bases; J trimming: 6 bases; junction bases outside the gene matches: 11. Looked up from germline, CDR1 is MNHEY and CDR2 is SMNVEV (reference sequence). The CDR3 is 14 residues long. The CDR3 DNA sequence: TGTGCCAGCAGGTTGCCCGGGCCGGGAGGCGAGCAGTACTTC. Its translation is CASRLPGPGGEQYF.

The chain couples TRBV18 to TRBJ2-3; perhaps TRBD1 as D (5 bases). Germline V gives CDR1 KGHSH, CDR2 LQKENI. Trimming left V 0 bases short and J 7 bases short, with 11 bases between. The CDR3 totals 14 residues. CDR3 residues: CASSPPQGGHTQYF. The CDR3 DNA follows: TGTGCCAGCTCACCACCCCAGGGTGGGCATACGCAGTATTTT.

The CDR3 DNA follows: TGCGCCAGCAGCTCCTCCGGGTCCTTTAGGCTTTATGGCTACACCTTC. Protein product: CASSSSGSFRLYGYTF. The chain links TRBV5-1 to TRBJ1-2; unclear D gene. CDR3 length: 16 amino acids. V lost 3 bases and J lost 5, with 20 bases in between. The germline CDR1 and CDR2 sequences are SGHRS and YFSETQ.

The rearrangement joins TRBV5-4 to TRBJ1-2, with D perhaps TRBD1 (6 bases). V shed 1 base and J shed 4 bases, with 17 bases lying between them. Germline assignment: CDR1 SGHNT and CDR2 YYREEE (reference sequence). CDR3 length: 16 amino acids. CDR3 amino acids: CASSLRAGATIYGYTF. The CDR3 bases are TGTGCCAGCAGCTTGCGGGCAGGGGCTACTATCTATGGCTACACCTTC.

The chain uses TRBV5-5 and TRBJ1-6, with TRBD1 as a possible D gene (6 bases). Trimming left V 5 bases short and J 8 bases short, with 11 bases between. This CDR3 spans 13 amino acids. Germline V gene lookup returns CDR1 SGHKS and CDR2 YYEKEE (reference sequence). In DNA, the CDR3 is TGTGCCAGCAGGCCGGGACAAGATTCACCCCTCCACTTT. Its protein product is CASRPGQDSPLHF.

The genes are TRBV21-1 and TRBJ2-7; the table's D call of TRBD2 was not tested on the DNA. TRBV21-1 is noted as a pseudogene. The CDR3 is 15 amino acids. The CDR3 here is CASSKAEGVLVEQYF. The CDR3 DNA follows: TGTGCCAGCAGCAAAGCGGAGGGAGTCTTAGTCGAGCAGTACTTC.

This sequence joins TRBV7-9 and TRBJ1-2; perhaps TRBD1 as D (5 bases). The CDR3 has 12 amino acids. V gave up 3 bases and J gave up 10 bases, with 12 bases separating them. Germline lookup yields CDR1 SEHNR and CDR2 FQNEAQ (reference sequence). DNA of the CDR3: TGTGCCAGCAGCTTCTCAGGGAAGGACTACACCTTC. It encodes CASSFSGKDYTF.

This sequence joins TRBV12-5 and TRBJ1-2, with 10 positions matching TRBD1. Germline V CDR1 and CDR2: LGHNT, FRNRAP. Losses at the gene ends were 0 bases for V and 7 bases for J; bases not matched to a gene: 11. The CDR3 has 17 residues. The CDR3 DNA sequence: TGTGCTAGTGGTTTGGTACCCTCCGGGACAGGGGTCCTTGGCTACACCTTC. Amino acids: CASGLVPSGTGVLGYTF.

V and J are TRBV19 and TRBJ1-5; tentatively, D is TRBD1 (5 bases). Between the trimmed V and J ends, which lost 7 bases and 6 bases, there was a span of 16 bases. The CDR3 contains 14 residues. Germline V gives CDR1 LNHDA, CDR2 SQIVND (reference sequence). In DNA, the CDR3 is TGTGCCAGTACCTCGGACGGGGGTGGTCAGCCCCAGCATTTT. This gives the protein CASTSDGGGQPQHF.

V usage is TRBV11-2 and J usage is TRBJ2-7, with D possibly matching TRBD2 (5 bases). CDR1 is SGHAT, CDR2 FQNNGV, per germline. CDR3 length equals 14 residues. The germline V and J ends were trimmed by 5 bases and 5 bases, with 16 bases remaining between them. The CDR3 DNA reads as TGTGCCAGCAGCCAAGACCCAGGTAGCGACGAGCAGTACTTC. Its protein product is CASSQDPGSDEQYF.

This clone was seen more than once but under ten times. This chain joins TRBV19 and TRBJ2-3; TRBD1 aligns across 7 bases. Germline V gene lookup returns CDR1 LNHDA and CDR2 SQIVND (reference sequence). Trimming cost V 8 bases and J 1 base; bases outside gene matches: 9. The CDR3 loop spans 15 amino acids. The CDR3 nucleotides read TGTGCCAGTGCGATTCCGGGACAGCGCACAGATACGCAGTATTTT. Its protein is CASAIPGQRTDTQYF.

The chain carries TRBV5-1 and TRBJ2-7, with D perhaps matching TRBD1 (6 bases). Trimming pared 5 bases from V and 2 bases from J, leaving 14 bases between. CDR1 is SGHRS and CDR2 is YFSETQ in the germline V gene. This CDR3 has 14 residues. This CDR3 reads CASRAATGAYEQYF. The DNA of the CDR3 is TGCGCCAGCAGGGCCGCGACAGGTGCCTACGAGCAGTACTTC.

The chain joins TRBV5-1 to TRBJ2-5; TRBD1 agrees at 10 bases. J gave up 4 bases and V 0 bases, and 0 bases lay outside the gene matches. This CDR3 is 14 amino acids long. CDR1 SGHRS and CDR2 YFSETQ come from the germline V gene. The CDR3 region has the DNA TGCGCCAGCAGCTTGGGGGACAGGGGAGAGACCCAGTACTTC. Translated, it gives CASSLGDRGETQYF.